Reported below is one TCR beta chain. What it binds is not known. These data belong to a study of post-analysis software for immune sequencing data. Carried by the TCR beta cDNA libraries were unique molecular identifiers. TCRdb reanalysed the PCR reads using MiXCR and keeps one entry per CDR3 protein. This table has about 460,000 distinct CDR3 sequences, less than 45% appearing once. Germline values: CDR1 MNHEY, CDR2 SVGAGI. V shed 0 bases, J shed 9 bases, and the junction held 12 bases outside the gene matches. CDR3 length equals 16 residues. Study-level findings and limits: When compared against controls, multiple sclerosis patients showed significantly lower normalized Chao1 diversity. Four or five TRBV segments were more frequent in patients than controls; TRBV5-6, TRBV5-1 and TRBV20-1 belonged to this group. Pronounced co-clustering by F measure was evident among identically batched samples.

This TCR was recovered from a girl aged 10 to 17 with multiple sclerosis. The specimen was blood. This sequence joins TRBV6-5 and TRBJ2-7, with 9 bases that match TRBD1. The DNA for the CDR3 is TGTGCCAGCAGTTACTCGACTAGGACAGGGGTCAGTAGGCAGTACTTC. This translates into CASSYSTRTGVSRQYF.